The rows below give T cell receptor beta chains drawn from one sample of a study of beta chain features in type 1 diabetes. The method was immunoSEQ multiplex PCR; TCRdb's version includes in-frame clones alone and lacks a portion of them. This table has around 340,000 clones, 9.3% appearing once. The source material was central memory CD4+ T cells from blood. These receptors were taken from a man aged 25 to 40 with type 1 diabetes. The CDR3 runs from the conserved cysteine through the conserved F or W. A D gene is named only where the DNA matches it firmly. The listing skips clone size in some rows; elsewhere it reads once, few, many or a size class.

clone size,V gene,D gene,J gene,CDR3 DNA,CDR3 protein
.,TRBV6-5,.,TRBJ2-2,TGTGCCAGCAGGCCTACTTCCCACACCGGGGAGCTGTTTTTT,CASRPTSHTGELFF
few,TRBV7-9,.,TRBJ2-7,TGTGCCAGCAGCTTAACGGGTTCCGAGCAGTACTTC,CASSLTGSEQYF
.,TRBV6-5,.,TRBJ2-7,TGTGCCAGCAGACGTGACAGGAGTCTCTACGAGCAGTACTTC,CASRRDRSLYEQYF
.,TRBV2,.,TRBJ1-1,TGTGCCAGCAGTGACAGCCGGGACACTGAAGCTTTCTTT,CASSDSRDTEAFF
few,TRBV5-4,TRBD1,TRBJ2-3,TGTGCCAGCAGCTCCGGGACAGGGAGAGATACGCAGTATTTT,CASSSGTGRDTQYF
few,TRBV7-7,.,TRBJ2-5,TGTGCCAGCAGCAGCGGCGAGGAGACCCAGTACTTC,CASSSGEETQYF
few,TRBV7-2,.,TRBJ2-7,TGTGCCAGCAGCTTAGAGGGGCCCGACGAGCAGTACTTC,CASSLEGPDEQYF
few,TRBV7-2,.,TRBJ2-5,TGTGCCAGCAGCTTAGTTGGGGAGACCCAGTACTTC,CASSLVGETQYF
few,TRBV9,TRBD1,TRBJ1-2,TGTGCCAGCAGCGTCGACAGGGTCCATGGCTACACCTTC,CASSVDRVHGYTF
.,TRBV25-1,.,TRBJ1-1,TGTGCCAGCAGTTGGAGGAACACTGAAGCTTTCTTT,CASSWRNTEAFF
few,TRBV5-4,TRBD1,TRBJ2-5,TGTGCCAGCAGCTGGAGGGGACAGGGACAGGAGACCCAGTACTTC,CASSWRGQGQETQYF
few,TRBV6-5,.,TRBJ2-2,TGTGCCAGCAGTATCGGACAGAACACCGGGGAGCTGTTTTTT,CASSIGQNTGELFF
.,TRBV7-2,.,TRBJ2-7,TGTGCCAGCAGCCCCGTAGGTTCGAGCTCCTACGAGCAGTACTTC,CASSPVGSSSYEQYF
few,TRBV28,TRBD1,TRBJ1-5,TGTGCCAGCAGTCCGACGGGGACAGGCAATCAGCCCCAGCATTTT,CASSPTGTGNQPQHF
.,TRBV21-1,.,TRBJ2-7,TGTGCCAGCAGCCCGGAAAGGACAGGCTACGAGCAGTACTTC,CASSPERTGYEQYF
.,TRBV28,TRBD1,TRBJ1-1,TGTGCCAGCAGTTTGGGGACAGGGAGATGGACTGAAGCTTTCTTT,CASSLGTGRWTEAFF
.,TRBV6-6,.,TRBJ2-1,TGTGCCAGCAGGGGGGTCCTGACGAAATGGGAGCAGTTCTTC,CASRGVLTKWEQFF
.,TRBV7-2,TRBD2,TRBJ2-7,TGTGCCAGCAGCCTCCAGCGGGACTCCTACGAGCAGTACTTC,CASSLQRDSYEQYF
many,TRBV27,.,TRBJ2-7,TGTGCCAGCAGTCCTCTTATGGGGGCAACCTACGAGCAGTACTTC,CASSPLMGATYEQYF
few,TRBV18,.,TRBJ2-7,TGTGCCAGCTCACCCCCTAACCCCAGCTACGAGCAGTACTTC,CASSPPNPSYEQYF
.,TRBV5-6,.,TRBJ1-6,TGTGCCAGCAGCCCCGGGACAAGGAATTCACCCCTCCACTTT,CASSPGTRNSPLHF
few,TRBV28,.,TRBJ2-3,TGTGCCAGCATAAAGGGGCAGAGTACAGATACGCAGTATTTT,CASIKGQSTDTQYF
few,TRBV18,TRBD1,TRBJ1-2,TGTGCCAGCTCACCGGGACAGGGGAACGACGGCTACACCTTC,CASSPGQGNDGYTF
few,TRBV27,.,TRBJ1-5,TGTGCCAGCAGCCCCTTTCGGGGTCCCCAGCATTTT,CASSPFRGPQHF
many,TRBV11-2,TRBD2,TRBJ2-1,TGTGCCACCTCGGGGGGGTACAGTCTGGATGAGCAGTTCTTC,CATSGGYSLDEQFF
few,TRBV4-3,.,TRBJ1-1,TGCGCCAGCAGCCAAAGGTCACCCAACACTGAAGCTTTCTTT,CASSQRSPNTEAFF
few,TRBV5-5,.,TRBJ2-2,TGTGCCAGCAGCTTATTGTTCCCATCCCCCACCGGGGAGCTGTTTTTT,CASSLLFPSPTGELFF
many,TRBV7-2,TRBD1,TRBJ1-4,TGTGCCAGCGAGGGACAGTCAAAGGAAAAACTGTTTTTT,CASEGQSKEKLFF
.,TRBV11-2,.,TRBJ1-1,TGTGCCAGCAGCTTAGTAAGGGACACTGAAGCTTTCTTT,CASSLVRDTEAFF
few,TRBV15,TRBD1,TRBJ1-3,TGTGCCACCGGGACAGGCTTAACTCCTCGGGGAAACACCATATATTTT,CATGTGLTPRGNTIYF
.,TRBV4-3,.,TRBJ2-6,TGCGCCAGCAGCCAAGATGGGTCGAGGCGGGGAGGCTCTGGGGCCAACGTCCTGACTTTC,CASSQDGSRRGGSGANVLTF
.,TRBV25-1,TRBD1,TRBJ2-1,TGTGCCAGCAGTGCGCAGGGGGCGAGCTACAATGAGCAGTTCTTC,CASSAQGASYNEQFF
.,TRBV4-2,.,TRBJ2-5,TGTGCCAGCAGCCGTTACCAGGAGGGCCAAGAGACCCAGTACTTC,CASSRYQEGQETQYF
few,TRBV5-4,TRBD1,TRBJ1-5,TGTGCCAGTGATGTGGGACAGGGCACGAGAATTCAGCCCCAGCATTTT,CASDVGQGTRIQPQHF
.,TRBV18,TRBD1,TRBJ1-6,TGTGCCAGCTCTCCGGTGGGACAGATTAATTCACCCCTCCACTTT,CASSPVGQINSPLHF
.,TRBV5-6,TRBD1,TRBJ1-2,TGTGCCAGCAGCTGGGACAGGGAAGGCTATGGCTACACCTTC,CASSWDREGYGYTF
.,TRBV19,.,TRBJ1-6,TGTGCCAGTAGTGACGCCACCTATAATTCACCCCTCCACTTT,CASSDATYNSPLHF